Below, 30 T cell receptor beta chains from the same sample are listed, as sequenced in a study of blood T cells in healthy people across ages. Together with a sample-barcoded 5' primer, a J-beta primer mix was included in a second PCR lasting about 7 to 12 cycles. TCRdb used MiXCR to reprocess the 5' RACE reads, holding one entry per CDR3 protein. The data contain about 580,000 distinct CDR3 sequences, about 45% of them singletons. The specimen was blood. The receptors come from a man older than 75 in good health.

This clonotype was recorded once. The chain recombines TRBV27 with TRBJ2-7; TRBD2 agrees at 7 bases. The J segment lost 1 base and the V segment lost 4 bases, leaving 10 bases of the junction unmatched. The length of the CDR3 is 16 residues. Germline values: CDR1 MNHEY, CDR2 SMNVEV (reference sequence). The CDR3 nucleotides read TGTGCCAGCAGTTCCTCCGCTAGCGGATTTTCCTACGAGCAGTACTTC. This translates into CASSSSASGFSYEQYF.

The V and J genes are TRBV28 and TRBJ1-2, with no clear D. This CDR3 contains 13 residues. Germline-derived CDR1 and CDR2 are MDHEN and SYDVKM. Between the trimmed V and J ends, which lost 5 bases and 3 bases, there was a span of 10 bases. The CDR3 here is CASSGGGHYGYTF. DNA of the CDR3: TGTGCCAGCAGTGGTGGAGGGCACTATGGCTACACCTTC.

The V call is TRBV9, the J call TRBJ2-2, with TRBD2 matching over 8 bases. Germline loops: CDR1 SGDLS, CDR2 YYNGEE. This CDR3 region has 17 residues. Germline trimming cut 0 bases from V and 5 bases from J; bases unmatched to any gene: 9. CDR3 DNA: TGTGCCAGCAGCGTAGCGGGGAGCGGGGGCGAAACCGGGGAGCTGTTTTTT. It specifies CASSVAGSGGETGELFF.

The V call is TRBV20-1, the J call TRBJ2-3, with 8 bases identical to TRBD2. The J segment lost 1 base and the V segment lost 0 bases, leaving 15 bases of the junction unmatched. The CDR3 is 19 amino acids. The germline gives CDR1 DFQATT, CDR2 SNEGSKA (reference sequence). The DNA for the CDR3 is TGCAGTGCTAGAGATCCGAGGACTAGCCCCCGCCGCCGCACAGATACGCAGTATTTT. This codes for CSARDPRTSPRRRTDTQYF.

V gene TRBV5-4 combines with J gene TRBJ2-2, with D perhaps matching TRBD2 (6 bases). The CDR3 runs to 15 residues. Germline CDR1 is SGHNT and CDR2 is YYREEE (reference sequence). V lost 4 bases to trimming and J lost 4 bases, with 14 bases between them. CDR3 coding DNA: TGTGCCAGCAGCGAAACTAGCACGAGCACCGGGGAGCTGTTTTTT. This codes for CASSETSTSTGELFF.

The gene calls are TRBV5-1 and TRBJ1-1, with D uncertain. This CDR3 is built from 12 residues. With 3 bases removed from V and 8 bases from J, the gap between germline ends came to 11 bases. Germline-derived CDR1 and CDR2 are SGHRS and YFSETQ. The CDR3 nucleotides read TGCGCCAGCAGCTCTTTGAAGGGAGAAGCTTTCTTT. Translation gives CASSSLKGEAFF.

This clonotype was counted ten times or more. In nucleotides, the CDR3 is TGCAGCGTCAGACTAGCGGGCACAGATACGCAGTATTTT. Protein sequence: CSVRLAGTDTQYF. This chain connects TRBV29-1 to TRBJ2-3, with 9 bases aligning to TRBD2. The germline gives CDR1 SQVTM, CDR2 ANQGSEA. CDR3 length: 13 amino acids. Unmatched junction bases numbered 2, after V lost 6 bases and J lost 1 base.

This clonotype turned up a few times. The chain joins TRBV2 to TRBJ2-3; 13 bases fit TRBD2. This CDR3 region has 16 residues. Trimming cost V 2 bases and J 5 bases; bases outside gene matches: 4. Germline V gives CDR1 SNHLY, CDR2 FYNNEI. In DNA, the CDR3 is TGTGCCAGCAGTGAACGGACTAGCGGGGGCCGAGATACGCAGTATTTT. Its protein is CASSERTSGGRDTQYF.

The chain couples TRBV7-6 to TRBJ2-5; maybe TRBD2 (5 bases). Trimming took off 5 bases at V and 11 bases at J, with 18 bases between the two ends. Germline V gives CDR1 SGHVS, CDR2 FNYEAQ. The CDR3 length is 13 residues. In nucleotides, the CDR3 is TGTGCCAGCAGCACCACCCGGACTGCTCAGCAGTACTTC. Protein: CASSTTRTAQQYF.

At least ten counts were recorded for this clonotype. V is TRBV7-2 and J is TRBJ1-2; D might be TRBD1 (5 bases). This CDR3 comprises 13 residues. V was clipped by 2 bases and J by 4 bases, with 8 bases between them. Germline values: CDR1 SGHTA, CDR2 FQGNSA. The DNA for the CDR3 is TGTGCCAGCAGCTTACCGCAGGGCTATGGCTACACCTTC. This codes for CASSLPQGYGYTF.

Here the CDR3 reads CASRGPTNTGELFF. The CDR3 DNA reads TGTGCCAGCAGGGGCCCAACGAACACCGGGGAGCTGTTTTTT. The chain links TRBV6-2 or TRBV6-3 to TRBJ2-2; D gene unclear. CDR1 and CDR2 (germline): MNHEY, SVGEGT. V was clipped by 6 bases and J by 0 bases, with 8 bases between them. The CDR3 is 14 amino acids.

The chain carries TRBV7-2 and TRBJ2-4, with unresolved D. Germline CDR1 reads SGHTA; CDR2 reads FQGNSA. The ends were cut back, 5 bases at V and 0 bases at J, with 8 bases in the middle. This CDR3 has 14 amino acids. The CDR3 nucleotides read TGTGCCAGCAGCAACATGATAGCCAAAAACATTCAGTACTTC. It codes for CASSNMIAKNIQYF.

The rearrangement links TRBV5-1 to TRBJ2-3, with TRBD1 matching 7 bases. V lost 4 bases, J lost 3 bases, and 11 bases stayed unmatched. This CDR3 has 16 amino acids. The V gene's germline CDR1 is SGHRS and CDR2 YFSETQ. Here the CDR3 DNA reads TGCGCCAGCAGCCCCCGTATGGGACAGAATACAGATACGCAGTATTTT. Translated: CASSPRMGQNTDTQYF.

This clonotype was detected only a few times. The chain has TRBV6-5 and TRBJ1-2; the match to TRBD1 covers 7 bases. From germline, CDR1 is MNHEY and CDR2 SVGAGI. The CDR3 loop spans 15 amino acids. The V segment lost 2 bases and the J segment 4 bases; nucleotides outside the gene matches: 7. The CDR3 spells CASSYTYRGGYGYTF. The CDR3, as DNA: TGTGCCAGCAGTTACACGTACAGGGGTGGCTATGGCTACACCTTC.

The sample holds many counts of this clonotype. The chain is built from TRBV20-1 and TRBJ1-2, with a possible D match to TRBD1 (5 bases). Trimming took 0 bases from V and 7 from J, leaving 9 bases between them. The CDR3 contains 12 residues. CDR1 DFQATT and CDR2 SNEGSKA come from the germline V gene (reference sequence). The chain's CDR3 is CSAREQGSGYTF. CDR3 nucleotide sequence: TGCAGTGCTAGAGAGCAGGGCTCTGGCTACACCTTC.

This clonotype was seen a few times. V is TRBV4-2 and J is TRBJ2-7, with 11 nucleotides matching TRBD2. The CDR3 runs 17 residues. The junction had 10 bases not matched to a gene; V was cut back by 3 bases and J by 3 bases. Germline loops: CDR1 LGHNA, CDR2 YNFKEQ. Here the CDR3 reads CASSQGTSGNRHYEQYF. Here the CDR3 DNA reads TGTGCCAGCAGCCAGGGGACTAGCGGAAATAGACACTACGAGCAGTACTTC.

The chain carries TRBV7-3 and TRBJ2-2, with TRBD2 matching over 10 bases. The CDR3 sequence is 16 residues long. Germline values: CDR1 SGHTA, CDR2 FQGTGA. Germline trimming cut 3 bases from V and 8 bases from J; bases unmatched to any gene: 9. CDR3 nucleotide sequence: TGTGCCAGCAGCTTCTCAGCGGGAGGGCCGTCGGGGGAGCTGTTTTTT. As protein: CASSFSAGGPSGELFF.

The chain joins TRBV7-9 to TRBJ2-3; either TRBD1 or TRBD2 may supply D (5 bases each). This CDR3 contains 13 residues. Germline V lookup: CDR1 SEHNR, CDR2 FQNEAQ (reference sequence). With 8 bases removed from V and 3 bases from J, the gap between germline ends came to 12 bases. The CDR3 DNA is TGTGCCAGCTCCCGGGGCCAGACAGATACGCAGTATTTT. Its translation: CASSRGQTDTQYF.

This chain uses TRBV29-1 with TRBJ2-1, with TRBD2 matching over 9 bases. Losses at the gene ends were 6 bases for V and 6 bases for J; bases not matched to a gene: 12. CDR3 length equals 15 residues. Per germline, CDR1 SQVTM and CDR2 ANQGSEA. The CDR3 DNA is TGCAGCGTATCCGGGACTAGCCAGTCGGGCAATGAGCAGTTCTTC. Translated: CSVSGTSQSGNEQFF.

The rearrangement joins TRBV28 to TRBJ1-4; 9 nucleotides match TRBD1. V was clipped by 9 bases and J by 8 bases; unmatched bases: 13. Germline-derived CDR1 and CDR2 are MDHEN and SYDVKM. The length of the CDR3 is 15 residues. CDR3 coding DNA: TGTGCCAGTAGCCCCACAGGGGGCGGTTGGGAAAAACTGTTTTTT. Its protein product is CASSPTGGGWEKLFF.

The genes are TRBV5-1 and TRBJ1-1; D might be TRBD1 (6 bases). The CDR3 sequence is 14 residues long. Trimming stripped 3 bases from V and 2 bases from J, with 11 bases between. CDR1 and CDR2 from the germline V gene are SGHRS and YFSETQ. The CDR3 loop is CASSSGTLNTEAFF. In DNA, the CDR3 is TGCGCCAGCAGCTCAGGGACATTAAACACTGAAGCTTTCTTT.

This chain joins TRBV20-1 and TRBJ1-5; D is perhaps TRBD1 (5 bases). V was cut by 3 bases and J by 2 bases, with 8 bases left in between. The CDR3 is 13 amino acids. Germline V CDR1 and CDR2: DFQATT, SNEGSKA (reference sequence). For the CDR3, the DNA is TGCAGTGCTAGGGACACAGGCAATCAGCCCCAGCATTTT. Translating it yields CSARDTGNQPQHF.

This clonotype was seen once. The limits of the CDR3 on the DNA are not certain, so only TCRdb's listed CDR3 is given. CDR3 residues: CSARGQVYGCTF. V usage is TRBV20-1 and J usage is TRBJ1-2; the D call in the table, TRBD1, was not verified against the DNA. The CDR3 has 12 amino acids, counting both end residues. Germline CDR1 and CDR2: DFQATT and SNEGSKA (reference sequence).

CDR3 in amino acids: CASSSTGQAANEQFF. The CDR3 DNA is TGCGCCAGCAGCTCTACGGGACAGGCGGCCAATGAGCAGTTCTTC. The chain combines TRBV5-1 with TRBJ2-1, with 8 bases that match TRBD1. The CDR3 consists of 15 residues. The trim removed 3 bases at V and 6 bases at J, leaving 8 bases unmatched. CDR1 is SGHRS and CDR2 is YFSETQ in the germline V gene.

The rearrangement uses TRBV7-3 and TRBJ2-4, with a weak D call TRBD1 (6 bases). The end of the DNA aligns better with TRBJ2-7, so the J call may be wrong. CDR1 is SGHTA, CDR2 FQGTGA, per germline. CDR3 length equals 15 residues. The DNA of the CDR3 is TGTGCCAGCAGCTTAGGCCCAGGGGAAACTTACGAGCAGTACTTC. Its protein product is CASSLGPGETYEQYF.

V is TRBV10-3 and J is TRBJ2-7, with 10 bases matching TRBD1. The ends lost 4 bases at V and 6 bases at J; junction bases unmatched: 6. Looked up from germline, CDR1 is ENHRY and CDR2 is SYGVKD. The CDR3 consists of 14 residues. CDR3 coding DNA: TGTGCCATCAGTGCCGGACAGGGGGAATGCGAGCAGTACTTC. Translating gives CAISAGQGECEQYF.

This chain uses TRBV7-9 with TRBJ1-1; TRBD1 matches at 8 bases. The CDR3 spans 16 residues. Germline trimming cut 5 bases from V and 3 bases from J; bases unmatched to any gene: 11. CDR1 and CDR2 (germline): SEHNR, FQNEAQ (reference sequence). CDR3 sequence: CASSAETGGVDTEAFF. CDR3 DNA: TGTGCCAGCAGCGCCGAAACAGGGGGAGTGGACACTGAAGCTTTCTTT.

This rearrangement joins TRBV6-2 or TRBV6-3 to TRBJ1-4; D gene unclear. V lost 6 bases and J lost 5, with 10 bases in between. This CDR3 is 13 amino acids long. In germline, CDR1 is MNHEY, CDR2 SVGEGT. CDR3 in amino acids: CASSYGSNEKLFF. The DNA of the CDR3 is TGTGCCAGCAGCTATGGAAGCAATGAAAAACTGTTTTTT.

The rearrangement links TRBV12-3 or TRBV12-4 to TRBJ2-7, with TRBD2 identical over 10 bases. This CDR3 comprises 18 residues. The V and J ends lost 3 bases and 0 bases, in that order; junction bases with no gene match: 11. CDR3 in DNA: TGTGCCAGCAGTTTGCGGGCTAGCGGGGGTCCCGCCTCCTACGAGCAGTACTTC. Protein: CASSLRASGGPASYEQYF.

This chain joins TRBV20-1 and TRBJ2-5, with 9 bases aligning to TRBD2. The end of the DNA is better explained by TRBJ2-7, so the J call may be wrong. Germline CDR1 reads DFQATT; CDR2 reads SNEGSKA (reference sequence). CDR3 length equals 12 residues. The CDR3 region has the DNA TGCAGTGTTCGCGGGAGGGTCTACGAGCAGTACTTC. It codes for CSVRGRVYEQYF.